This T cell receptor (beta chain) is from a study of blood T cell repertoires in COVID-19. This clone was counted between two and nine times. CDR1 MDHEN and CDR2 SYDVKM come from the germline V gene. This CDR3 is built from 14 residues. Trimming left V 4 bases short and J 0 bases short, with 7 bases between. Assay: immunoSEQ multiplex PCR; the TCRdb copy retains only in-frame clones and omits some. Of under 300,000 clones listed, roughly nine tenths are singletons. The chain joins TRBV28 to TRBJ2-4; D is unclear. This TCR derives from a woman in her fifties or sixties who had recovered from COVID-19. The sample comprised PBMCs or T cells enriched from blood (not recorded which). The DNA for the CDR3 is TGTGCCAGCAGTTCCCAGTTAGCCAAAAACATTCAGTACTTC. Amino acid sequence: CASSSQLAKNIQYF.